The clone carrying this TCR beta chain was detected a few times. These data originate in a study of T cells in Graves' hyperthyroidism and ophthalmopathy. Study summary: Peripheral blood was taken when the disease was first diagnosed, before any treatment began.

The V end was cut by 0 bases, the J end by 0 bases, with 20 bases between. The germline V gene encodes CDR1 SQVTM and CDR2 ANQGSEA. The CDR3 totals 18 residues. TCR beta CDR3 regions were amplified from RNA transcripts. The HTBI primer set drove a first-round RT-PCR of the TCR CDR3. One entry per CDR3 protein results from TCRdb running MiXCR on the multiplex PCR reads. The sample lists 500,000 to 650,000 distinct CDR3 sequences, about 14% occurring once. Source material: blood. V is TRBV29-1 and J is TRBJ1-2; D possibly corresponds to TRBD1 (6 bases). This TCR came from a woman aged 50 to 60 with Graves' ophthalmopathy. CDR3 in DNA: TGCAGCGTTGAAGATCTTCTAATGACAGGTGGCTCTAACTATGGCTACACCTTC. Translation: CSVEDLLMTGGSNYGYTF.